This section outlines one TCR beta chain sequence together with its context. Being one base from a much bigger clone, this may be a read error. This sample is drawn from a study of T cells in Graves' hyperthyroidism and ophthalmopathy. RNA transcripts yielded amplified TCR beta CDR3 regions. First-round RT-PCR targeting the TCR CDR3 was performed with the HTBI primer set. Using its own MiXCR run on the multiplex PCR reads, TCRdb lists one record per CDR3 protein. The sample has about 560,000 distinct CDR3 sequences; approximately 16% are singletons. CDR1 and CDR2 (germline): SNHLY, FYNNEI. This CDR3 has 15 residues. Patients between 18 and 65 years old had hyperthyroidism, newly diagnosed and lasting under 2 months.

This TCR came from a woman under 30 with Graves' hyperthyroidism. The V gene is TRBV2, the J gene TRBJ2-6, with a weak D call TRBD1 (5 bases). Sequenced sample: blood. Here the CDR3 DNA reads TGTGCCAGCAGTGCGAAACTCTCTGGGGCCAACGTCCAGACTTTC. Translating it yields CASSAKLSGANVQTF. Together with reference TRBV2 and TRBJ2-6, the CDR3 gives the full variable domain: EPEVTQTPSHQVTQMGQEVILRCVPISNHLYFYWYRQILGQKVEFLVSFYNNEISEKSEIFDDQFSVERPDGSNFTLKIRSTKLEDSAMYFCASSAKLSGANVQTFGAGSRLTVL.